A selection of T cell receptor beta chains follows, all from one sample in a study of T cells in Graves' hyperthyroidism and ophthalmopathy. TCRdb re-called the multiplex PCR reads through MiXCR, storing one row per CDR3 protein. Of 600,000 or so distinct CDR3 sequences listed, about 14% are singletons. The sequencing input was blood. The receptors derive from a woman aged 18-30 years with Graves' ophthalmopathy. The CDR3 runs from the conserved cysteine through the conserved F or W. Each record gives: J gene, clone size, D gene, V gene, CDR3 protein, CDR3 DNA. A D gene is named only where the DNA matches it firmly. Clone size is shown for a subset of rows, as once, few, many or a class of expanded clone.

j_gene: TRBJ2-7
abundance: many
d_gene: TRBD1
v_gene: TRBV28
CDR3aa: CASSLGQVNLYEQYF
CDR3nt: TGTGCCAGCAGCCTCGGACAGGTCAACCTATACGAGCAGTACTTC

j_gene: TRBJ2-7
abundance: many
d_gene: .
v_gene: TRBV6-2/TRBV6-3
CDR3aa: CASGHYEQYF
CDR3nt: TGTGCCAGCGGGCACTACGAGCAGTACTTC

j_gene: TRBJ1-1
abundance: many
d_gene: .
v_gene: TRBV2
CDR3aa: CASGVGQITEAFF
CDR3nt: TGTGCCAGCGGAGTTGGACAGATCACTGAAGCTTTCTTT

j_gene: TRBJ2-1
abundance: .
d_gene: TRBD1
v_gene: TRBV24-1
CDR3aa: CATSSGTGWNEQFF
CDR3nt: TGTGCCACCAGCTCCGGGACAGGGTGGAATGAGCAGTTCTTC

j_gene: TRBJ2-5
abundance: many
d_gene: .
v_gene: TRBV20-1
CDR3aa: CSARRRGTIETQYF
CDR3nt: TGCAGTGCTAGACGTAGGGGGACGATCGAGACCCAGTACTTC

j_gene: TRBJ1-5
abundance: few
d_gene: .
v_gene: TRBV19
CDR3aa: CASSPGRRGNQPQHF
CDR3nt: TGTGCCAGTAGCCCCGGGCGTCGGGGCAATCAGCCCCAGCATTTT

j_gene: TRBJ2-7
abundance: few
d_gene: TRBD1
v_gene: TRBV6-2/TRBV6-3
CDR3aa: CASTPRTGVSYEQYF
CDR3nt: TGTGCCAGCACCCCGAGGACAGGGGTCTCCTACGAGCAGTACTTC

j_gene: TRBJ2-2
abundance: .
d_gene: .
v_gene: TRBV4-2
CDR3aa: CASRRLVDNTGELFF
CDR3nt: TGTGCCAGCAGGAGGCTAGTGGATAACACCGGGGAGCTGTTTTTT

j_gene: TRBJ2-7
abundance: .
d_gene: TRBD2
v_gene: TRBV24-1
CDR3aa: CATSRSRREGPDEQYF
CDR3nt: TGTGCCACCAGTCGGAGTAGGCGGGAGGGCCCCGACGAGCAGTACTTC

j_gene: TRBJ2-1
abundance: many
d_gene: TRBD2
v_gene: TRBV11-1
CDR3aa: CASSSPLLAGDNNEQFF
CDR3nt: TGTGCCAGCAGCTCGCCCCTATTAGCGGGGGACAACAATGAGCAGTTCTTC

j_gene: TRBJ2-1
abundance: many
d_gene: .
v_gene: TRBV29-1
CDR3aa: CSVGGLFPPSSYNEQFF
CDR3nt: TGCAGCGTGGGGGGCCTTTTCCCACCAAGCTCCTACAATGAGCAGTTCTTC

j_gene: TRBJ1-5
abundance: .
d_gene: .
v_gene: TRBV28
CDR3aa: CASSSTRVRGNQPQHF
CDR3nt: TGTGCCAGCAGTTCGACCAGGGTTCGGGGCAATCAGCCCCAGCATTTT

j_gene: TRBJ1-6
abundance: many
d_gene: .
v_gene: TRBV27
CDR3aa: CASSFRRVGSPLHF
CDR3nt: TGTGCCAGCAGTTTCCGACGGGTTGGATCACCCCTCCACTTT

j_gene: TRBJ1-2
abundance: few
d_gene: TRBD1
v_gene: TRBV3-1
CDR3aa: CASSQEGTANGYTF
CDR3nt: TGTGCCAGCAGCCAAGAAGGGACAGCAAATGGCTACACCTTC

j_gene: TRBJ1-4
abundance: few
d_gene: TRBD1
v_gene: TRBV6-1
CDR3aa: CASSEGKGAGEKLFF
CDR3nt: TGTGCCAGCAGTGAAGGAAAGGGGGCTGGTGAAAAACTGTTTTTT

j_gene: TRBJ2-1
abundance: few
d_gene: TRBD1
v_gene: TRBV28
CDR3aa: CASSSGQGKFF
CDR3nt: TGTGCCAGCAGTTCGGGACAGGGGAAGTTCTTC

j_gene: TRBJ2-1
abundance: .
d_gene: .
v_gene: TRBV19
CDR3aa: CASSISRGAHNEQFF
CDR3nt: TGTGCCAGTAGTATAAGTCGCGGGGCCCACAATGAGCAGTTCTTC

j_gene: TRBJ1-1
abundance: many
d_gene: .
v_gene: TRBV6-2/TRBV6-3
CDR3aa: CASRQLGQLTEAFF
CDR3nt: TGTGCCAGCAGACAACTTGGACAGCTGACTGAAGCTTTCTTT

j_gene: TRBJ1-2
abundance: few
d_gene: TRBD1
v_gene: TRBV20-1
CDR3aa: CSASPDRGSSGYTF
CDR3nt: TGCAGTGCTAGCCCGGACAGGGGGTCCTCTGGCTACACCTTC

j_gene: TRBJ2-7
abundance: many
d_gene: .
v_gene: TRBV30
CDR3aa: CAWRRQHPSEQYF
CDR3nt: TGTGCCTGGAGAAGACAGCACCCATCCGAGCAGTACTTC

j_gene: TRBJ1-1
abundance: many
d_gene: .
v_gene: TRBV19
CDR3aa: CASSIRVRNTEAFF
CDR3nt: TGTGCCAGTAGTATACGGGTGAGGAACACTGAAGCTTTCTTT

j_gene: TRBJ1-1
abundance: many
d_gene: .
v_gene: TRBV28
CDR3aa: CASIERYEAFF
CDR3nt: TGTGCCAGCATTGAGAGGTATGAAGCTTTCTTT

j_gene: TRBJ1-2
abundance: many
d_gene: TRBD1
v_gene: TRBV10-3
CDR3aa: CATLRTGVNYGYTF
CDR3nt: TGTGCCACCCTACGTACAGGGGTCAACTATGGCTACACCTTC

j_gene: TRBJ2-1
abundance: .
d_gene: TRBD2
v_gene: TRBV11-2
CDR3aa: CASSLAASGGNEQFF
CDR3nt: TGTGCCAGCAGCTTAGCCGCTAGCGGGGGAAATGAGCAGTTCTTC

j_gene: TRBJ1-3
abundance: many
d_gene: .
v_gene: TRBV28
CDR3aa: CASSLGFSGNTIYF
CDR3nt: TGTGCCAGCAGTTTAGGATTTTCTGGAAACACCATATATTTT

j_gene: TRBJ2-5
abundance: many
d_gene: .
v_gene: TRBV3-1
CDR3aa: CASSQDSGGYQETQYF
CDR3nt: TGTGCCAGCAGCCAAGATAGCGGAGGTTACCAAGAGACCCAGTACTTC

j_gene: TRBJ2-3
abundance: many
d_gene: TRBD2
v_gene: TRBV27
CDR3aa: CASSTGTRPSPQYF
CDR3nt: TGTGCCAGCAGTACGGGGACTAGACCTTCTCCGCAGTATTTT

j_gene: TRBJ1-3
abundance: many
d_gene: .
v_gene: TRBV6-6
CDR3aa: CASSYSGAAGNTIYF
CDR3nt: TGTGCCAGCAGTTACTCCGGGGCAGCTGGAAACACCATATATTTT

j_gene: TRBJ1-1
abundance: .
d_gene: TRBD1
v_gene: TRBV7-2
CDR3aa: CASSTRQGLNTEAFF
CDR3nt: TGTGCCAGCAGCACCAGACAGGGATTGAACACTGAAGCTTTCTTT

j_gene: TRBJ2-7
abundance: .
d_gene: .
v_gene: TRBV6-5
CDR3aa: CVSSYTAPSYEQYF
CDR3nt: TGTGTCAGCAGTTACACAGCACCCTCCTACGAGCAGTACTTC

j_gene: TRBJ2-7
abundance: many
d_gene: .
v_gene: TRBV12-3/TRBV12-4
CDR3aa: CASSLGTRVYEQYF
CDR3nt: TGTGCCAGCAGTTTAGGCACTAGGGTCTACGAGCAGTACTTC

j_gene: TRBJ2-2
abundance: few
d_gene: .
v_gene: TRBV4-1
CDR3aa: CASSQDRMVSQGGGELFF
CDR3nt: TGCGCCAGCAGCCAAGATAGGATGGTCTCCCAGGGGGGCGGGGAGCTGTTTTTT

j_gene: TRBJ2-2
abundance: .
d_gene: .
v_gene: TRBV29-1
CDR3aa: CSVDMGGSSGELFF
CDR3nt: TGCAGCGTTGATATGGGTGGGAGTAGCGGGGAGCTGTTTTTT

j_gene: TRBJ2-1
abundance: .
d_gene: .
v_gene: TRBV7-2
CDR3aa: CASSPISYNEQFF
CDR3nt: TGTGCCAGCAGCCCCATATCCTACAATGAGCAGTTCTTC

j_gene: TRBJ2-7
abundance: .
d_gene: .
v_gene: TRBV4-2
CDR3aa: CASSQDPSGVPSYEQYF
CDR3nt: TGTGCCAGCAGCCAAGATCCCAGCGGAGTTCCCTCCTACGAGCAGTACTTC

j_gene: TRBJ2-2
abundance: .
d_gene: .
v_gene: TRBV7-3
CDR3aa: CASSLQSITGELFF
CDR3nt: TGTGCCAGCAGCTTACAAAGCATCACCGGGGAGCTGTTTTTT

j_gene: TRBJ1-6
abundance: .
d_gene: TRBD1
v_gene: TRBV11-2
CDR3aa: CASSLYRGRFPLLHF
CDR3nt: TGTGCCAGCAGCTTGTACAGGGGGCGGTTTCCCCTTCTCCACTTT

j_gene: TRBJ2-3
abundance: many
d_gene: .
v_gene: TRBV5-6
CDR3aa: CASSSHTTDTQYF
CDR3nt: TGTGCCAGCAGCTCCCACACCACAGATACGCAGTATTTT

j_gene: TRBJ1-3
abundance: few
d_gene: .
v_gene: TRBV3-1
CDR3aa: CASSPPLGAGNTIYF
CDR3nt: TGTGCCAGCAGCCCCCCTTTAGGGGCTGGAAACACCATATATTTT

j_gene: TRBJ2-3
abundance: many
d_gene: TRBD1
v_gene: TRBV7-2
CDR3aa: CASSFSTGAGTDTQYF
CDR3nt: TGTGCCAGCAGCTTCTCGACAGGGGCCGGGACAGATACGCAGTATTTT

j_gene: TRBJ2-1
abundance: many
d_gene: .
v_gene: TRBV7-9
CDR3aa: CASSPPGGLNNEQFF
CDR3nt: TGTGCCAGCAGCCCCCCTGGCGGCCTAAACAATGAGCAGTTCTTC

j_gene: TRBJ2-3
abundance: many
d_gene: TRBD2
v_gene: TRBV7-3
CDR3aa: CASSTGTSDTQYF
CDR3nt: TGTGCCAGCAGCACCGGGACTAGCGATACGCAGTATTTT

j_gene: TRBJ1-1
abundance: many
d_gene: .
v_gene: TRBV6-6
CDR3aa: CASSYSKNTEAFF
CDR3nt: TGTGCCAGCAGTTACTCGAAAAACACTGAAGCTTTCTTT

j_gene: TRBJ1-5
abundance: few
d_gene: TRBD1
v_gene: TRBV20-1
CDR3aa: CSARMSIGTVDQPQHF
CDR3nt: TGCAGTGCTAGAATGTCGATTGGGACAGTTGATCAGCCCCAGCATTTT

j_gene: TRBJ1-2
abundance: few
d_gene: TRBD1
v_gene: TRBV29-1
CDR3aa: CSARGQGAFGYTF
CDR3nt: TGCAGCGCCCGGGGACAGGGGGCCTTTGGCTACACCTTC

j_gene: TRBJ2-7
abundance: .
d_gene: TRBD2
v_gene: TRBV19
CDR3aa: CASSIGLAQSYEQYF
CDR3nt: TGTGCCAGTAGTATCGGACTAGCACAATCCTACGAGCAGTACTTC

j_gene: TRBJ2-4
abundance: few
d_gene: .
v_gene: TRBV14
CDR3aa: CASSQMVGRDSGKNIQYF
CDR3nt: TGTGCCAGCAGCCAAATGGTGGGACGGGACTCAGGCAAAAACATTCAGTACTTC

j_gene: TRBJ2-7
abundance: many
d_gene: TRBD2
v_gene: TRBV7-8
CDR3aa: CASSPGRLAGPYEQYF
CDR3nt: TGTGCCAGCAGCCCCGGTAGGTTAGCGGGACCTTACGAGCAGTACTTC

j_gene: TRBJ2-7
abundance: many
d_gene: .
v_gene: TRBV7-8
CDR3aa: CASSLADGEQYF
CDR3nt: TGTGCCAGCAGCTTAGCTGACGGCGAGCAGTACTTC

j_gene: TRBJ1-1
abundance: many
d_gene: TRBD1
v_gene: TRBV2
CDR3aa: CASRERQGEGEAFF
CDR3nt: TGTGCCAGCCGAGAACGACAGGGCGAGGGTGAAGCTTTCTTT

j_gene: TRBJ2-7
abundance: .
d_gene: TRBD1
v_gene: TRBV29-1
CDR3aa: CSVDRRADRGSYEQYF
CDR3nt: TGCAGCGTTGACCGAAGGGCCGACAGGGGTTCGTACGAGCAGTACTTC

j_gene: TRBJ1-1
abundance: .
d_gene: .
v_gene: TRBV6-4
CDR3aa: CASLPGQRNTEAFF
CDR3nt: TGTGCCAGTTTACCGGGACAAAGGAACACTGAAGCTTTCTTT

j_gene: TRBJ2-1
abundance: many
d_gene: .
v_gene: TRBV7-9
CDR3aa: CASSSWTKSSYNEQFF
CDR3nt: TGTGCCAGCAGCTCATGGACGAAGAGCTCCTACAATGAGCAGTTCTTC

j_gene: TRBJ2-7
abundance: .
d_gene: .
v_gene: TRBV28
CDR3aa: CASSLNRPGSSYEQYF
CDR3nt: TGTGCCAGCAGTTTAAACCGGCCAGGAAGCTCCTACGAGCAGTACTTC

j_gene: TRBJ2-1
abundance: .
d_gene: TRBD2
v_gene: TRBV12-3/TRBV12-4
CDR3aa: CASRSAGWNEQFF
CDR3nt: TGTGCCAGCAGGTCAGCGGGATGGAACGAGCAGTTCTTC

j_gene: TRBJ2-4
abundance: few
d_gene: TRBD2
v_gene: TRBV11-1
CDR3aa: CASSPRGVAFAKNIQYF
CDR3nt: TGTGCCAGCAGCCCCCGGGGGGTAGCGTTTGCTAAAAACATTCAGTACTTC

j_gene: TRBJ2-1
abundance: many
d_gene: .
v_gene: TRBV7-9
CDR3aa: CASSSEGDEQFF
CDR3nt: TGTGCCAGCAGCTCAGAGGGCGATGAGCAGTTCTTC

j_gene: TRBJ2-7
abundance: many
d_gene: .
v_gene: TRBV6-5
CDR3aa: CASSYLEEGKEQYF
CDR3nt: TGTGCCAGCAGTTACCTAGAAGAGGGAAAAGAGCAGTACTTC

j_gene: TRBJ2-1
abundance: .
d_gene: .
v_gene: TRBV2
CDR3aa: CAISTSDSPYNEQFF
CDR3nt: TGTGCCATCAGTACTTCAGACTCTCCCTACAATGAGCAGTTCTTC